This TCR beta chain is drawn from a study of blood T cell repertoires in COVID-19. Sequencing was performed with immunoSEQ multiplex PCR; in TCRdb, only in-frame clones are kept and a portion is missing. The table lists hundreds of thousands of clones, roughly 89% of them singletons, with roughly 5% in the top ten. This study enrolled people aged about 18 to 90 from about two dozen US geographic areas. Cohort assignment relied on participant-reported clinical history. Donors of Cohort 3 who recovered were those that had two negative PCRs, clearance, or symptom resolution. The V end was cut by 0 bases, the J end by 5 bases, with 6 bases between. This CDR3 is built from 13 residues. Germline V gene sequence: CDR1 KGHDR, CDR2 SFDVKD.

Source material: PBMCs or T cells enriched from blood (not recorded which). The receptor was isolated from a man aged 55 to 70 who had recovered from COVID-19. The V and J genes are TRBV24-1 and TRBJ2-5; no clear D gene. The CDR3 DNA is TGTGCCACCAGTGATTTGGCACGGGAGACCCAGTACTTC. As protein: CATSDLARETQYF.